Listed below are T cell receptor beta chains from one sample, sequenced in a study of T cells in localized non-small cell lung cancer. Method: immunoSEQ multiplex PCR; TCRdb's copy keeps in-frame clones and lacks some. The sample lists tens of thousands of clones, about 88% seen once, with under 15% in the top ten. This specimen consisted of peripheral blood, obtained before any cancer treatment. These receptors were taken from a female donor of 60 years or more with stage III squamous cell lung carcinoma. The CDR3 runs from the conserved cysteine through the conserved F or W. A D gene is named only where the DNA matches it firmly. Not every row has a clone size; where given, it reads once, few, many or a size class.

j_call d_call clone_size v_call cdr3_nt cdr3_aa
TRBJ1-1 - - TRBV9 TGTGCCAGCAGCGTAGACGTGGGGAACACTGAAGCTTTCTTT CASSVDVGNTEAFF
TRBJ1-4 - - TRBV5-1 TGCGCCAGCAGCTCCCACGAGGGTTCAGGGAAACTGTTTTTT CASSSHEGSGKLFF
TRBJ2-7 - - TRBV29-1 TGCAGCGCCCGAGGAGGGTACACCTACGAGCAGTACTTC CSARGGYTYEQYF
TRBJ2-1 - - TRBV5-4 TGTGCCAGCAGCGTAGGCTCCTTCGGCAATGAGCAGTTCTTC CASSVGSFGNEQFF
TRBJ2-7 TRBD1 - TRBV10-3 TGTGCCATCAGCCCCGGACAGGGAGCGGGTTCGTACGAGCAGTACTTC CAISPGQGAGSYEQYF
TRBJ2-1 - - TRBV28 TGTGCCAGCAGTCCCCCCCCGTGGAGCTCCTACAATGAGCAGTTCTTC CASSPPPWSSYNEQFF
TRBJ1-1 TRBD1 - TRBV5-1 TGCGCCAGCAGCCCCAGGGGGGTAGGAACTGAAGCTTTCTTT CASSPRGVGTEAFF
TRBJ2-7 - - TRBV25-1 TGTGCCAGCAGTGGCCCCCGGTGGAACTACGAGCAGTACTTC CASSGPRWNYEQYF
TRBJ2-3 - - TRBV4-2 TGTGCCAGCAGCCAAGAAACGGATACGCAGTATTTT CASSQETDTQYF
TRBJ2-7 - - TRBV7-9 TGTGCCAGCAGCTTGTCGGATGAAGAGCAGTACTTC CASSLSDEEQYF
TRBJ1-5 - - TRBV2 TGTGCCAGCAGAGGGACTGTTGCTCAGCCCCAGCATTTT CASRGTVAQPQHF
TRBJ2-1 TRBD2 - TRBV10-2 TGCGCCAGCAGTGAAAGGGCGGGAGGGCCGTCGGGATCCTACAATGAGCAGTTCTTC CASSERAGGPSGSYNEQFF
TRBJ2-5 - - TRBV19 TGTGCCAGTAGTAGGGGGCTGGAGACCCAGTACTTC CASSRGLETQYF
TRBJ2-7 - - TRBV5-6 TGTGCCAGCAGCCAAGCCAGCTACGAGCAGTACTTC CASSQASYEQYF
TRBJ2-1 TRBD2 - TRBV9 TGTGCCAGCAGCGTACAATCCAGCGGGGGACCTGAGCAGTTCTTC CASSVQSSGGPEQFF
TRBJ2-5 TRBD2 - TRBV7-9 TGTGCCAGCAGCCCTGGGACTAGCGGTTGGGGGGAGACCCAGTACTTC CASSPGTSGWGETQYF
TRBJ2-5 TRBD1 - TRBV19 TGTGCCAGTAGTGAAACAGGGGTGAGGGAGACCCAGTACTTC CASSETGVRETQYF
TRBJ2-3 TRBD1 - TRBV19 TGTGCCAGTAGTAGAACAGGGGATGATACGCAGTATTTT CASSRTGDDTQYF
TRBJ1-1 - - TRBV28 TGTGCCAGCAGTCCAGGAGAGGGGTGGGACACTGAAGCTTTCTTT CASSPGEGWDTEAFF
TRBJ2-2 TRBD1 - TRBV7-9 TGTGCCAGCAGCTTCACACAGGGGACCGGGGAGCTGTTTTTT CASSFTQGTGELFF
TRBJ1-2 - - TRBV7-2 TGTGCCAGCAGCTTAGGTACGGGGACTTTCTATGGCTACACCTTC CASSLGTGTFYGYTF
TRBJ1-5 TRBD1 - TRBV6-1 TGTGCCAGCAAGGACAGGGGGGATCAGCCCCAGCATTTT CASKDRGDQPQHF
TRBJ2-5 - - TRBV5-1 TGCGCCAGCAGTAAGGGGGTGGAGGAAGAGACCCAGTACTTC CASSKGVEEETQYF
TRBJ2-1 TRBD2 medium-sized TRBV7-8 TGTGCCAGCAGCTTTAGCGTAGGAGCGGGGGGAGCCGGATCCTACAATGAGCAGTTCTTC CASSFSVGAGGAGSYNEQFF
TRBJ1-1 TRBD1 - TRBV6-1 TGTGCCAGCAGTGAAGGCAGGGGGCGAGGCACTGAAGCTTTCTTT CASSEGRGRGTEAFF
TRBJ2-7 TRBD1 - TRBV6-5 TGTGCCAGCAGACGACAGGGAAGCGAGCAGTACTTC CASRRQGSEQYF
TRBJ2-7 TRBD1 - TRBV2 TGTGCCAGCAGTGGACAGGGGCGCACCTACGAGCAGTACTTC CASSGQGRTYEQYF
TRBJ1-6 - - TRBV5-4 TGTGCCAGCAGCCGAGATCTAGACCCAAATTCACCCCTCCACTTT CASSRDLDPNSPLHF
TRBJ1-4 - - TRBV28 TGTGCCAGCATAAGAGGGGCGCGGGACGAAAAACTGTTTTTT CASIRGARDEKLFF
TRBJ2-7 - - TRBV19 TGTGCCAGTAGTATGGTGGGGGGGCGGTCCTACGAGCAGTACTTC CASSMVGGRSYEQYF
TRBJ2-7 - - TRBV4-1 TGCGCCAGCAGCCGACTTGAAAGGGGGGACTACGAGCAGTACTTC CASSRLERGDYEQYF
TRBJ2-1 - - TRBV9 TGTGCCAGCGGGAGCTCCTACAATGAGCAGTTCTTC CASGSSYNEQFF
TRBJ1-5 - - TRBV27 TGTGCCAGCAGTGCCGACGGTTTAAGCAGTCAGCCCCAGCATTTT CASSADGLSSQPQHF
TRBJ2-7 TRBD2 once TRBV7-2 TGTGCCAGCAGCTATGGGCCGGCGGGGGGAGACGAGCAGTACTTC CASSYGPAGGDEQYF
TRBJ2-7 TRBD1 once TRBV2 TGTGCCGGTCGGACAGGGAGGTACGAGCAGTACTTC CAGRTGRYEQYF
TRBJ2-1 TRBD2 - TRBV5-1 TGCGCCAGCAGCCTGGTTGCTAGCGGGAGTGGAGGGAGCAATGAGCAGTTCTTC CASSLVASGSGGSNEQFF
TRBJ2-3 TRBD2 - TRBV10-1 TGCGCCAGCAGCCCCGGGCTTCTAGCGGGGGGGCAGACAGATACGCAGTATTTT CASSPGLLAGGQTDTQYF
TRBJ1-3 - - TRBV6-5 TGTGCCAGCAGTTATGACAGTACCTCTGGAAACACCATATATTTT CASSYDSTSGNTIYF
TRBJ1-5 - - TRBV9 TGTGCCAGCAGCGTAGGAGGCAGCGGAATCAATCAGCCCCAGCATTTT CASSVGGSGINQPQHF
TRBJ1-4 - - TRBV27 TGTGCCAGCAGGGCGAGGGCCCGACTAGGAGAAAAACTGTTTTTT CASRARARLGEKLFF
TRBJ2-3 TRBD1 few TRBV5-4 TGTGCCAGCAGCTTGGCCGAGACAGGGGGCAGGGATACGCAGTATTTT CASSLAETGGRDTQYF
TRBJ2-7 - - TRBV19 TGTGCCAGTAGTACAGCTCCCCTACCCCCCTACGAGCAGTACTTC CASSTAPLPPYEQYF
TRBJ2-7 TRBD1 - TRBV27 TGTGCCAGCAGTCGCCGGACAGGGAACGAGCAGTACTTC CASSRRTGNEQYF
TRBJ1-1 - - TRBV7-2 TGTGCCAGCAGCAAATCCTATGCCAAGGCGAACACTGAAGCTTTCTTT CASSKSYAKANTEAFF
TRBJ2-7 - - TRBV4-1 TGCGCCAGCAGCCAAGTGTCCAGTTACGAGCAGTACTTC CASSQVSSYEQYF
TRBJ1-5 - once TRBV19 TGTGCCAGTAGTATAGTGATGGGGGGGACGGGTGCTAGCAATCAGCCCCAGCATTTT CASSIVMGGTGASNQPQHF
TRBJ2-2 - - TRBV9 TGTGCCAGCAGCGTACGGGCGGCTTACACCGGGGAGCTGTTTTTT CASSVRAAYTGELFF
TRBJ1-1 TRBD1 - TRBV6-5 TGTGCCAGCAGATACAGGGGCCCCTCGCTGGAAGCTTTCTTT CASRYRGPSLEAFF
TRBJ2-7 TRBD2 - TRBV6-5 TGTGCCAGCAGCCCCGGACTAGCGGGAGTCCACGAGCAGTACTTC CASSPGLAGVHEQYF
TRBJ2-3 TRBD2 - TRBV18 TGTGCCAGCTCAACGGGACTAGCGGGAGACACAGATACGCAGTATTTT CASSTGLAGDTDTQYF
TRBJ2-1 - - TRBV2 TGTGCCAGCAGGTCGGGGTGGGACAATGAGCAGTTCTTC CASRSGWDNEQFF
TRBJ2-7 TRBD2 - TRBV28 TGTGCCAGCAGTTTGCGGGGGGCAAGGGAGTACTTC CASSLRGAREYF
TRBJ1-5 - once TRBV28 TGTGCCAGCAGCGTCGGGGGGGTTAGCAATCAGCCCCAGCATTTT CASSVGGVSNQPQHF
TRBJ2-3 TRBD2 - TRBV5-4 TGTGCCAGCAGCTTTAAGCGGGAGGGGGGAGATACGCAGTATTTT CASSFKREGGDTQYF
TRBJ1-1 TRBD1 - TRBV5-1 TGCGCCAGCAGCTCTGACAGGGGGCAGACTGAAGCTTTCTTT CASSSDRGQTEAFF